This record concerns one TCR beta chain sequence. The target antigen is unknown. The study ran its PCR with 60 Vbeta and 13 Jbeta primers. Sequencing was performed with immunoSEQ multiplex PCR; in TCRdb, only in-frame clones are kept and a portion is missing. Of approximately 140,000 clones detected, roughly 75% appear once; the ten largest clones hold 2% to 2.5%. The source of the sample is a study of cytomegalovirus exposure and HLA in healthy donors. Study context: As released early, the data held 65 million to 90 million unique TCRs from HLA-typed donors.

Whole-study results and caveats: Later analysis indicated greater clonal expansion among HLA-associated TCR beta chains than among equally common other chains. A later analysis linked a missense variant in DCLRE1C to the trimming of TCR beta V and J genes. Productive status was seen about 90% or about 30% of the time for most TCR beta V segments in an earlier analysis.

V was cut by 4 bases and J by 1 base, with 8 bases left in between. Germline CDR1 SGHTS, CDR2 YDEGEE. The length of the CDR3 is 13 residues. The sequence was collected from a man in his thirties or forties in good health and CMV-seronegative. The specimen was PBMCs. The rearrangement joins TRBV5-8 to TRBJ1-1; the D is unclear. For the CDR3, the DNA is TGTGCCAGCAGCCCCTCAGGGAACACTGAAGCTTTCTTT. It translates to CASSPSGNTEAFF.